What follows is one T cell receptor (beta chain) and its context. TCRdb keeps only in-frame clones here, not all; method: immunoSEQ multiplex PCR. The profile shows around 23,000 clones, around 87% of them singletons. This sample stems from a study of PD-1 blockade in classical Hodgkin lymphoma. Noted time point: cycle 4 day 1 (C4D1), after 6 weeks of nivolumab. Each and every patient relapsed after autologous stem cell transplantation, and patients got differing brentuximab vedotin exposure. Looked up from germline, CDR1 is LGHNT and CDR2 is FRNRAP. This CDR3 has 15 residues. Germline trimming cut 0 bases from V and 4 bases from J; bases unmatched to any gene: 3.

This sequence originates from a human donor with classical Hodgkin lymphoma. The source material was peripheral blood mononuclear cells (PBMCs), sampled before the fourth cycle of nivolumab. The chain has TRBV12-5 and TRBJ1-5, with 7 bases aligning to TRBD1. CDR3 sequence reads: CASGLVQGWNQPQHF. The CDR3 coding sequence is TGTGCTAGTGGTTTGGTACAGGGGTGGAATCAGCCCCAGCATTTT. Using reference TRBV12-5 and TRBJ1-5 for the parts outside the CDR3, the full variable domain is DARVTQTPRHKVTEMGQEVTMRCQPILGHNTVFWYRQTMMQGLELLAYFRNRAPLDDSGMPKDRFSAEMPDATLATLKIQPSEPRDSAVYFCASGLVQGWNQPQHFGDGTRLSIL.